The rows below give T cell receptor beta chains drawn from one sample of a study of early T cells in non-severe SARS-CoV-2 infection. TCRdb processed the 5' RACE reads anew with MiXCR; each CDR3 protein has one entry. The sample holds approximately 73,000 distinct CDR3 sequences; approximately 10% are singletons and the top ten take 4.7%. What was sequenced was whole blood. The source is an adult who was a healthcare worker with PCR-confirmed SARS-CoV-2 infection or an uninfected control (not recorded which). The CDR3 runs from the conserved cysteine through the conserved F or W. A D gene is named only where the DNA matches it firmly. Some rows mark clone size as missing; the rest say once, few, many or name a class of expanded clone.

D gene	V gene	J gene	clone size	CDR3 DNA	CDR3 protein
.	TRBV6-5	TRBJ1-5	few	TGTGCCAGCAGTTACTCGAGAGGCGGCAATCAGCCCCAGCATTTT	CASSYSRGGNQPQHF
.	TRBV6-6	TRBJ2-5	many	TGTGCCAGCAGAAATGACAGAACTCTGTACCAAGAGACCCAGTACTTC	CASRNDRTLYQETQYF
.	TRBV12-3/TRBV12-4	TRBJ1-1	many	TGTGCCAGCACCTGGGGCACTGAAGCTTTCTTT	CASTWGTEAFF
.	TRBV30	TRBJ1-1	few	TGTGCCTGGAGTGTACGCGAGGGTACTGAAGCTTTCTTT	CAWSVREGTEAFF
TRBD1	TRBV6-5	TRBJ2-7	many	TGTGCCAGCAGTCCGGGACAGGACCACCTCGAGCAGTACTTC	CASSPGQDHLEQYF
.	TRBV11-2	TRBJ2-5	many	TGTGCCAGCAGCTTAATGCCGGGTTACCAAGAGACCCAGTACTTC	CASSLMPGYQETQYF
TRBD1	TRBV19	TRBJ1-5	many	TGTGCCAGTAGTACCCCGGGACAGGGAACTCAGCCCCAGCATTTT	CASSTPGQGTQPQHF
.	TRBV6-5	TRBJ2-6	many	TGTGCCAGCAGAGGGCTGGTTGGGGCCAACGTCCTGACTTTC	CASRGLVGANVLTF
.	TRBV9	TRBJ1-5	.	TGTGCCAGCAGCGTAGAGGTTCAATCAGCCCAGCATTTT	CASSVEVQSAQHF
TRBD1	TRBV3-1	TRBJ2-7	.	TGTGCCAGCAGCCGGTTTCGGGACAGAGACTACGAGCAGTACTTC	CASSRFRDRDYEQYF
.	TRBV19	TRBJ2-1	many	TGTGCCAGTAGTATAACCGGTGGGGACAATGAGCAGTTCTTC	CASSITGGDNEQFF
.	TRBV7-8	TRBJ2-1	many	TGTGCCAGCAGCTTATGGGTCAATGAGCAGTTCTTC	CASSLWVNEQFF
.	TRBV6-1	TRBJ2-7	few	TGTGCCAGCAGCCTCAGGGGTTACGAGCAGTACTTC	CASSLRGYEQYF
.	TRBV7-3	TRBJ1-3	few	TGTGCCAGCAGCTCCCCAGACACCATATATTTT	CASSSPDTIYF
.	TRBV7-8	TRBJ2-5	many	TGTGCCAGCAGCCCTACCCGCCTCGGGGGGCCTTCGGGGGAGACCCAGTACTTC	CASSPTRLGGPSGETQYF
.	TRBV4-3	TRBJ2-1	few	TGCGCCAGCAGCCAAGACCTCATCGGGGGCGGGGAGCAGTTCTTC	CASSQDLIGGGEQFF
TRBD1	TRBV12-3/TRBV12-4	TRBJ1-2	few	TGTGCCAGCAGTTTCCGGGACAGCAATGACTATGGCTACACCTTC	CASSFRDSNDYGYTF
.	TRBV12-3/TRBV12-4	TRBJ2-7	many	TGTGCCAGCAGTTTAGGGCAGATCTACGAGCAGTACTTC	CASSLGQIYEQYF
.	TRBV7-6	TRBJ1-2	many	TGTGCCAGCGGGACGGCAGGTTATGGCTACACCTTC	CASGTAGYGYTF
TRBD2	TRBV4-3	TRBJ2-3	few	TGCGCCAGCAGCCAGGCTAGCGGGGTACGCACAGATACGCAGTATTTT	CASSQASGVRTDTQYF
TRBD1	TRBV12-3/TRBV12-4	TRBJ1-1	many	TGTGCCAGCAGGGGAACAGGGGCCCCTGAAGCTTTCTTT	CASRGTGAPEAFF
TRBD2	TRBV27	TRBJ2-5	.	TGTGCCAGCAGTTTATCGACGGGACTAGCGTCGGAGACCCAGTACTTC	CASSLSTGLASETQYF
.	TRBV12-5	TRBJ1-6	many	TGTGCTAGTGGTACTCGCACGGGATCACCCCTCCACTTT	CASGTRTGSPLHF
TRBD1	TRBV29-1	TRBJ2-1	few	TGCAGCGATAAACAGGGGACCCTCGGAAATGAGCAGTTCTTC	CSDKQGTLGNEQFF
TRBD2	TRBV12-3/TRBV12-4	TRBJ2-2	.	TGTGCCAGCAGGGGGCTAGCGGCCAACACCGGGGAGCTGTTTTTT	CASRGLAANTGELFF
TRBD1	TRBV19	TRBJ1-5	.	TGTGCCAGTAGGACAGGGATTATGAGCAATCAGCCCCAGCATTTT	CASRTGIMSNQPQHF
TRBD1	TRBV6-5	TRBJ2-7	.	TGTGCCAGCAGACCGGGACAGGGGGCCTACGAGCAGTACTTC	CASRPGQGAYEQYF
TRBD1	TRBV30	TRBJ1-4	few	TGTGCCTGGAGGACAGGGTCAAATGAAAAACTGTTTTTT	CAWRTGSNEKLFF
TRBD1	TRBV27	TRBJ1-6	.	TGTGCCAGCAGTTTATCTGACAGGGACAATTCACCCCTCCACTTT	CASSLSDRDNSPLHF
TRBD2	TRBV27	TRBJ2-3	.	TGTGCCAGCAGTTTAATAAGCGGGGATCTCTCTAGCACAGATACGCAGTATTTT	CASSLISGDLSSTDTQYF
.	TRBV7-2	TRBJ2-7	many	TGTGCCAGCAGCTCCTCCGGGGGACTCTACGAGCAGTACTTC	CASSSSGGLYEQYF
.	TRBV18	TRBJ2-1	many	TGTGCCAGCTCACCACTCACTGGGAGATACAATGAGCAGTTCTTC	CASSPLTGRYNEQFF
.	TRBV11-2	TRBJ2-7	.	TGTGCCAGCAGCTTCGCGCAGACCTCCTACGAGCAGTACTTC	CASSFAQTSYEQYF
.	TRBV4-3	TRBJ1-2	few	TGCGCCAGCAGCCAGGCAGGGAGTAGCTATGGCTACACCTTC	CASSQAGSSYGYTF
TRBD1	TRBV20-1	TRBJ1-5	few	TGCAGTGCATTTCCAGGGGGCGCAAACAATCAGCCCCAGCATTTT	CSAFPGGANNQPQHF
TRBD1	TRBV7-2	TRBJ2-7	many	TGTGCCAGCAGCCGGGACAGGGCAACCTACGAGCAGTACTTC	CASSRDRATYEQYF
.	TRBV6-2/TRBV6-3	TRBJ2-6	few	TGTGCCAGCAGTCCCCGCCCGACAGGAATTGGGGCCAACGTCCTGACTTTC	CASSPRPTGIGANVLTF
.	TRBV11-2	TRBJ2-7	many	TGTGCCAGCAGCTTAGCTTGGGGAGCAGGAGAAACCTACGAGCAGTACTTC	CASSLAWGAGETYEQYF
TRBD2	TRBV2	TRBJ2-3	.	TGTGCCAGCAGTGAATTTAATGGCCTAGCGGGGGGGGAGGTGTATACGCAGTATTTT	CASSEFNGLAGGEVYTQYF
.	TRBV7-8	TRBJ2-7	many	TGTGCCAGCAGCCCCTACAGGGTACCAGGCAACTACGAGCAGTACTTC	CASSPYRVPGNYEQYF
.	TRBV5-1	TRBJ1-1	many	TGCGCCAGCAGCTCTTTGGCCTACACTGAAGCTTTCTTT	CASSSLAYTEAFF
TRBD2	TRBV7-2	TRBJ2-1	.	TGTGCCAGCAGCCCTAGGACTAGCGGATACAATGAGCAGTTCTTC	CASSPRTSGYNEQFF